These 28 T cell receptor beta chains came from one sample sequenced in a study of beta chain features in type 1 diabetes (dated by TCRdb to 2016 to 2019). The library was built by means of the immunoSEQ multiplex PCR assay. The entire amount of isolated RNA was reverse transcribed using the High Capacity cDNA Reverse Transcription Kit, so the sequenced TCRB transcripts were expressed ones. TCRdb limited this immuneACCESS table to in-frame rearrangements with V and J called. A share of clones is missing; checked studies link under half to unresolved V genes, and the rest is unexplained. Present in this sample are 160,000 or so clones, about 9.8% of which were seen just once. The ten largest clones take up about 2.5% of the sample. Specimen: central memory CD4+ T cells from blood. The receptor set was obtained from a young woman in good health.

This chain joins TRBV5-6 and TRBJ1-2, with 8 bases aligning to TRBD1. Per germline, CDR1 SGHDT and CDR2 YYEEEE. The CDR3 contains 11 residues. V was clipped by 4 bases and J by 9 bases; unmatched bases: 2. The CDR3 sequence: CASSGTGSYTF. In nucleotides, the CDR3 is TGTGCCAGCAGCGGGACAGGAAGCTACACCTTC.

This clone turned up a few times. The V and J genes are TRBV11-3 and TRBJ1-2, with D possibly being TRBD1 (6 bases). Germline CDR1 SGHNT, CDR2 YENEEA. The CDR3 has 14 amino acids. V lost 3 bases and J 8 bases, leaving 16 bases between the germline ends. The CDR3 nucleotides read TGTGCCAGCAGCTTCGAAGGACAGTCGGGGGGCTACACCTTC. It translates to CASSFEGQSGGYTF.

The chain combines TRBV25-1 with TRBJ1-6; perhaps TRBD1 as D (5 bases). CDR3 length equals 15 residues. Germline loops: CDR1 MGHDK, CDR2 SYGVNS. The germline V and J ends were trimmed by 7 bases and 5 bases, with 15 bases remaining between them. The CDR3 is CASTGGKRDNSPLHF. The CDR3 region has the DNA TGTGCCAGCACCGGGGGGAAAAGGGATAATTCACCCCTCCACTTT.

The rearrangement links TRBV5-1 to TRBJ2-1; 8 nucleotides match TRBD1. This CDR3 has 15 residues. Germline CDR1 SGHRS, CDR2 YFSETQ. The V segment lost 4 bases and the J segment 4 bases; nucleotides outside the gene matches: 7. The CDR3, as DNA: TGCGCCAGCAGCGCGGGACAGGCCACTTACAATGAGCAGTTCTTC. Its protein is CASSAGQATYNEQFF.

This clone was counted at least ten times. The V and J genes are TRBV14 and TRBJ1-1; a possible D gene is TRBD1 (5 bases). V was shortened by 4 bases and J by 12 bases, with 15 bases between the two germline ends. CDR3 size: 12 residues. Germline CDR1 reads SGHDN; CDR2 reads FVKESK. For the CDR3, the DNA is TGTGCCAGCAGCCGGGACTTCTCCCAGCCTTTCTTT. Its translation: CASSRDFSQPFF.

This clone came up many times. The chain recombines TRBV10-3 with TRBJ1-1, with 7 bases matching TRBD1. Germline assignment: CDR1 ENHRY and CDR2 SYGVKD. The CDR3 spans 14 residues. V shed 4 bases, J shed 3 bases, and the junction held 5 bases outside the gene matches. CDR3 nucleotide sequence: TGTGCCATCAGTGCAGGGGGAGAGGACACTGAAGCTTTCTTT. It codes for CAISAGGEDTEAFF.

This clone was counted a few times. The chain has TRBV12-5 and TRBJ1-3, with a possible D match to TRBD1 (6 bases). Germline V gene sequence: CDR1 LGHNT, CDR2 FRNRAP. CDR3 size: 17 residues. Trimming pared 0 bases from V and 4 bases from J, leaving 16 bases between. The CDR3 is CASGLVLPTDSGNTIYF. CDR3 bases: TGTGCTAGTGGTTTGGTACTGCCCACGGACAGCGGAAACACCATATATTTT.

This clone was detected a few times. V gene TRBV27 combines with J gene TRBJ2-5; 8 nucleotides agree with TRBD2. With V trimmed by 5 bases and J by 5 bases, 10 bases remained unmatched. CDR1 and CDR2 (germline): MNHEY, SMNVEV (reference sequence). The CDR3 spans 15 residues. The CDR3 DNA is TGTGCCAGCAGTGGCCGGGGGGGCCGCGGGGAGACCCAGTACTTC. Protein: CASSGRGGRGETQYF.

The J gene is TRBJ2-1, the V gene TRBV9; 15 nucleotides agree with TRBD2. Germline trimming cut 6 bases from V and 8 bases from J; bases unmatched to any gene: 21. There are 20 residues in the CDR3. The germline CDR1 and CDR2 sequences are SGDLS and YYNGEE. CDR3 in amino acids: CASTPTQDSGTSGRNHEQFF. The CDR3 DNA sequence: TGTGCCAGCACTCCGACCCAGGACTCCGGGACTAGCGGGAGGAACCATGAGCAGTTCTTC.

This clone was observed many times. The V gene is TRBV11-3, the J gene TRBJ2-4, with D unclear. The CDR3 runs 13 residues. The V end lost 0 bases, the J end lost 11 bases, and 11 bases lay between the germline ends. Germline V gives CDR1 SGHNT, CDR2 YENEEA. The CDR3 region has the DNA TGTGCCAGCAGCTTAGATGGAGACGGCGTTCAGTACTTC. This gives the protein CASSLDGDGVQYF.

This clone showed up just a few times. The chain couples TRBV6-5 to TRBJ1-2; 7 bases line up with TRBD1. Per germline, CDR1 MNHEY and CDR2 SVGAGI. The CDR3 totals 13 residues. With 2 bases clipped from V and 7 bases from J, the junction kept 4 bases outside the gene matches. CDR3 region: CASSYGTELGYTF. For the CDR3, the DNA is TGTGCCAGCAGTTACGGGACAGAGCTTGGCTACACCTTC.

This clone was seen only a few times. The gene calls are TRBV23-1 and TRBJ1-3; D possibly corresponds to TRBD1 (6 bases). TRBV23-1 is annotated as an ORF whose role is uncertain. Trimming removed 0 bases from V and 2 bases from J, with 8 bases in between. This CDR3 comprises 15 residues. In DNA form, the CDR3 reads TGCGCCAGCAGTCAATCACCAGGGGCTGGAAACACCATATATTTT. Translated: CASSQSPGAGNTIYF.

This rearrangement joins TRBV19 to TRBJ2-5, with D unresolved. Germline-derived CDR1 and CDR2 are LNHDA and SQIVND (reference sequence). The CDR3 totals 13 residues. V shed 3 bases and J shed 3 bases, with 8 bases lying between them. For the CDR3, the DNA is TGTGCCAGTAGTATTAACTCTGAAGAGACCCAGTACTTC. The encoded protein is CASSINSEETQYF.

This clone was recorded a few times. The chain joins TRBV5-1 to TRBJ2-2, with 12 positions matching TRBD2. This CDR3 spans 15 amino acids. The V and J ends lost 3 bases and 4 bases, in that order; junction bases with no gene match: 1. CDR1 SGHRS and CDR2 YFSETQ come from the germline V gene. This chain's CDR3 is CASSSGLAGTGELFF. CDR3 DNA sequence: TGCGCCAGCAGCTCGGGACTAGCGGGCACCGGGGAGCTGTTTTTT.

Only a few counts were recorded for this clone. This chain links TRBV4-1 with TRBJ1-5; D is ambiguous. Between the trimmed V and J ends, which lost 3 bases and 3 bases, there was a span of 9 bases. CDR3 length equals 14 residues. Germline V gene sequence: CDR1 MGHRA, CDR2 YSYEKL. This chain's CDR3 is CASSHGRDNQPQHF. The CDR3 region has the DNA TGCGCCAGCAGCCACGGACGGGACAATCAGCCCCAGCATTTT.

V usage is TRBV12-5 and J usage is TRBJ1-6; 8 bases match TRBD1. Losses at the gene ends were 4 bases for V and 10 bases for J; bases not matched to a gene: 6. The CDR3 totals 14 residues. Germline loops: CDR1 LGHNT, CDR2 FRNRAP. CDR3 sequence (DNA): TGTGCTAGTGGTTGGGGTACAGGGGGATCACCCCTCCACTTT. Amino acids: CASGWGTGGSPLHF.

This clone was observed many times. The sample holds other DNA sequences that translate to the same CDR3. The gene calls are TRBV7-2 and TRBJ2-3; weak D call: TRBD1 (5 bases). Germline V gene sequence: CDR1 SGHTA, CDR2 FQGNSA. The CDR3 consists of 14 residues. The V end lost 4 bases, the J end lost 2 bases, and 10 bases lay between the germline ends. The DNA for the CDR3 is TGTGCCAGCAGCTCAGGGTTAGTCACAGATACGCAGTATTTT. Protein product: CASSSGLVTDTQYF.

There are a few counts of this clone. The chain has TRBV19 and TRBJ1-2, with 8 bases that match TRBD1. The germline gives CDR1 LNHDA, CDR2 SQIVND (reference sequence). V shed 4 bases and J 7 bases; nucleotides not matched to a gene: 17. The CDR3 sequence is 17 residues long. The CDR3 DNA reads TGTGCCAGTAGTAAACCGGGACAGGAAGGTGTTCGTAGTGGCTACACCTTC. Translated: CASSKPGQEGVRSGYTF.

This clone was detected many times. The chain recombines TRBV7-3 with TRBJ1-1, with D unresolved. The CDR3 has 13 amino acids. In germline, CDR1 is SGHTA, CDR2 FQGTGA. V was trimmed by 0 bases and J by 4 bases, leaving 6 bases between them. The DNA for the CDR3 is TGTGCCAGCAGCTTAACAGGGAGCACTGAAGCTTTCTTT. This encodes CASSLTGSTEAFF.

The chain couples TRBV27 to TRBJ2-3, with D perhaps TRBD1 (5 bases). This CDR3 contains 12 residues. Trimming stripped 5 bases from V and 5 bases from J, with 8 bases between. Looked up from germline, CDR1 is MNHEY and CDR2 is SMNVEV (reference sequence). CDR3 bases: TGTGCCAGCAGTGACCAGGGAGATACGCAGTATTTT. Translating gives CASSDQGDTQYF.

Only a few counts were recorded for this clone. The chain joins TRBV2 to TRBJ1-4; no firm D call. Per germline, CDR1 SNHLY and CDR2 FYNNEI. V dropped 4 bases and J dropped 1 base, with 4 bases sitting between them. The CDR3 has 13 residues. The CDR3 nucleotides are TGTGCCAGCAGTGGCGGAACTAATGAAAAACTGTTTTTT. As protein: CASSGGTNEKLFF.

This chain uses TRBV5-1 with TRBJ1-2; 7 nucleotides line up with TRBD1. The CDR3 length is 15 residues. Germline CDR1 SGHRS, CDR2 YFSETQ. Germline trimming cut 3 bases from V and 4 bases from J; bases unmatched to any gene: 9. CDR3 sequence (DNA): TGCGCCAGCAGCTGGGGGATGACAGGGAGCTATGGCTACACCTTC. Its protein product is CASSWGMTGSYGYTF.

There are a few counts of this clone. The V and J genes are TRBV5-4 and TRBJ1-2, with D possibly matching TRBD1 (6 bases). Germline V CDR1 and CDR2: SGHNT, YYREEE (reference sequence). This CDR3 is built from 17 residues. The V end was cut by 0 bases, the J end by 7 bases, with 22 bases between. CDR3 region: CASSLGAARGGAGGYTF. The CDR3 DNA sequence: TGTGCCAGCAGCTTGGGAGCGGCTCGGGGGGGCGCGGGTGGCTACACCTTC. Complete variable domain (other parts from reference TRBV5-4 and TRBJ1-2): ETGVTQSPTHLIKTRGQQVTLRCSSQSGHNTVSWYQQALGQGPQFIFQYYREEENGRGNFPPRFSGLQFPNYSSELNVNALELDDSALYLCASSLGAARGGAGGYTFGSGTRLTVV.

This clone was detected a few times. A read error may explain this, as a much larger clone is one base away. The chain combines TRBV5-4 with TRBJ1-4; D is ambiguous. V was cut by 4 bases and J by 0 bases, with 13 bases left in between. Germline-derived CDR1 and CDR2 are SGHNT and YYREEE (reference sequence). The CDR3 runs to 16 residues. Here the CDR3 DNA reads TGTGCCAGCAGCCAGCAGCGTTTGTCAACTAATGAAAAACTGTTTTTT. It yields the protein CASSQQRLSTNEKLFF.

This chain uses TRBV6-1 with TRBJ2-1; 8 bases are shared with TRBD2. From germline, CDR1 is MNHNS and CDR2 SASEGT. The CDR3 has 13 residues. The junction had 7 bases not matched to a gene; V was cut back by 6 bases and J by 9 bases. The CDR3 DNA reads TGTGCCAGCAGCACCTTAGCGGGGAGTGAGCAGTTCTTC. Its protein is CASSTLAGSEQFF.

In its sample, this clone was seen a few times. The V call is TRBV6-4, the J call TRBJ2-2; the match to TRBD2 covers 8 bases. Germline lookup yields CDR1 MRHNA and CDR2 SNTAGT. The CDR3 consists of 14 residues. V was pared by 5 bases and J by 4 bases, with 3 bases of the junction left unmatched. CDR3 loop: CASSWLAGTGELFF. Written as DNA, the CDR3 is TGTGCCAGCAGTTGGCTAGCGGGCACCGGGGAGCTGTTTTTT.

The V call is TRBV6-1, the J call TRBJ1-6; the D is unclear. The CDR3 is made up of 14 amino acids. Germline V gives CDR1 MNHNS, CDR2 SASEGT. V lost 5 bases and J lost 10, with 15 bases in between. Written as DNA, the CDR3 is TGTGCCAGCAGTTTTAACTCGGGTGACTCACCCCTCCACTTT. As protein: CASSFNSGDSPLHF.

This clone was recorded a few times. Other DNA sequences in this specimen translate into the identical CDR3. The chain joins TRBV30 to TRBJ2-3; 9 bases are a match to TRBD1. CDR1 is GTSNPN and CDR2 is SVGIG in the germline V gene (reference sequence). With 4 bases clipped from V and 6 bases from J, the junction kept 8 bases outside the gene matches. The CDR3 spans 14 residues. This chain's CDR3 is CAWTPGQGKDTQYF. The CDR3 nucleotides read TGTGCCTGGACACCGGGACAGGGTAAGGATACGCAGTATTTT. Using reference TRBV30 and TRBJ2-3 for the parts outside the CDR3, the full variable domain is SQTIHQWPATLVQPVGSPLSLECTVEGTSNPNLYWYRQAAGRGLQLLFYSVGIGQISSEVPQNLSASRPQDRQFILSSKKLLLSDSGFYLCAWTPGQGKDTQYFGPGTRLTVL.